A selection of T cell receptor beta chains follows, all from one sample in a study of early T cells in non-severe SARS-CoV-2 infection. TCRdb recomputed calls from the 5' RACE reads with MiXCR, one row per CDR3 protein. Of tens of thousands of distinct CDR3 sequences in the sample, about 12% were seen once. The sequenced sample consisted of whole blood. These receptors all come from an adult who was a healthcare worker with PCR-confirmed SARS-CoV-2 infection or an uninfected control (not recorded which). CDR3s include the opening cysteine and the closing phenylalanine or tryptophan. Each record gives: CDR3 length, D gene, V gene, J gene, clone size, CDR3 protein, CDR3 DNA. A D gene is named only where the DNA matches it firmly. The size field is filled for only some rows; it gives once, few, many or a size class.

>14|-|TRBV20-1|TRBJ2-7|-
CSAHRGGDSYEQYF
TGCAGTGCCCATAGGGGGGGGGACTCCTACGAGCAGTACTTC
>12|TRBD2|TRBV2|TRBJ2-7|-
CAGSGGSYEQYF
TGTGCCGGTAGCGGGGGGTCCTACGAGCAGTACTTC
>15|TRBD2|TRBV20-1|TRBJ2-7|many
CSARDHWTSTHEQYF
TGCAGTGCTAGAGATCATTGGACTAGCACCCACGAGCAGTACTTC
>18|-|TRBV18|TRBJ1-4|many
CASSPPGVGRPTNEKLFF
TGTGCCAGCTCACCACCGGGGGTCGGACGCCCAACTAATGAAAAACTGTTTTTT
>11|TRBD1|TRBV29-1|TRBJ1-2|-
CSGGQEYGYTF
TGCAGCGGGGGACAGGAATATGGCTACACCTTC
>14|-|TRBV9|TRBJ1-1|many
CASSDSPNISGAFF
TGTGCCAGCAGCGATTCTCCCAACATTTCAGGAGCTTTCTTT
>12|-|TRBV6-2/TRBV6-3|TRBJ1-2|-
CASGRDPMGYTF
TGTGCCAGCGGACGGGATCCTATGGGCTACACCTTC
>15|-|TRBV11-2|TRBJ1-3|many
CASSLLGSPGNTIYF
TGTGCCAGCAGCCTGTTAGGGTCCCCTGGAAACACCATATATTTT
>13|-|TRBV27|TRBJ2-3|many
CASPYPGTDTQYF
TGTGCCAGCCCCTACCCTGGGACAGATACGCAGTATTTT
>14|-|TRBV9|TRBJ2-1|few
CASSAGTLYNEQFF
TGTGCCAGCAGCGCAGGGACCCTCTACAATGAGCAGTTCTTC
>16|TRBD1|TRBV7-9|TRBJ2-1|few
CASSSSTGGLVNEQFF
TGTGCCAGCAGCTCCTCGACAGGGGGCCTTGTCAATGAGCAGTTCTTC
>15|-|TRBV7-3|TRBJ2-6|many
CASSLGGSGANVLTF
TGTGCCAGCAGCTTGGGGGGCTCTGGGGCCAACGTCCTGACTTTC
>17|-|TRBV18|TRBJ1-5|many
CASSPIPGGVGNQPQHF
TGTGCCAGCTCACCAATTCCGGGGGGAGTAGGCAATCAGCCCCAGCATTTT
>17|-|TRBV11-3|TRBJ1-3|-
CASKVLAKYVSGNTIYF
TGTGCCAGCAAGGTATTAGCCAAATACGTCTCTGGAAACACCATATATTTT
>13|-|TRBV2|TRBJ1-6|few
CASSGTRNSPLHF
TGTGCCAGCAGTGGAACACGGAATTCACCCCTCCACTTT
>16|TRBD2|TRBV12-3/TRBV12-4|TRBJ2-5|many
CASSLNPGTRQETQYF
TGTGCCAGCAGTCTCAACCCCGGGACTAGGCAAGAGACCCAGTACTTC
>12|-|TRBV20-1|TRBJ2-7|-
CSARGPGHEQYF
TGCAGTGCTAGAGGCCCAGGCCACGAGCAGTACTTC
>14|-|TRBV3-1|TRBJ2-7|many
CASSHSGREGEQYF
TGTGCCAGCAGTCACTCTGGGCGAGAAGGCGAGCAGTACTTC
>12|-|TRBV7-9|TRBJ2-3|few
CASSITSDTQYF
TGTGCCAGCAGCATAACCTCAGATACGCAGTATTTT
>14|-|TRBV9|TRBJ2-7|few
CASTYGESSYEQYF
TGTGCCAGCACATACGGAGAAAGCTCCTACGAGCAGTACTTC
>13|-|TRBV11-2|TRBJ1-5|many
CASSARPGRPQHF
TGTGCCAGCAGCGCCAGACCAGGACGGCCCCAGCATTTT
>15|-|TRBV15|TRBJ2-7|-
CATSRAPGGIYEQYF
TGTGCCACCAGCAGAGCTCCTGGGGGGATCTACGAGCAGTACTTC
>16|-|TRBV28|TRBJ2-7|-
CASNGYPWTDLYEQYF
TGTGCCAGCAATGGATACCCCTGGACGGACCTCTACGAGCAGTACTTC
>11|-|TRBV10-2|TRBJ2-1|-
CASSALNEQFF
TGCGCCAGCAGTGCGCTCAATGAGCAGTTCTTC
>15|-|TRBV6-2/TRBV6-3|TRBJ1-3|many
CASSYSLDIGNTIYF
TGTGCCAGCAGTTACTCACTGGATATTGGAAACACCATATATTTT
>14|TRBD2|TRBV20-1|TRBJ2-7|-
CSASGLAGPYEQYF
TGCAGTGCTTCCGGACTAGCGGGGCCCTACGAGCAGTACTTC
>14|TRBD1|TRBV27|TRBJ2-7|many
CASSRPGQGMKQYF
TGTGCCAGCAGTCGGCCGGGACAGGGGATGAAGCAGTACTTC
>14|-|TRBV7-2|TRBJ2-5|few
CASSLVIGVETQYF
TGTGCCAGCAGCTTAGTAATAGGGGTAGAGACCCAGTACTTC
>14|-|TRBV6-2/TRBV6-3|TRBJ2-5|few
CASAKRTGMETQYF
TGTGCCAGCGCGAAACGCACAGGGATGGAGACCCAGTACTTC
>13|-|TRBV12-5|TRBJ2-7|-
CASGIGSSYEQYF
TGTGCTAGTGGTATAGGGAGCTCCTACGAGCAGTACTTC
>14|-|TRBV28|TRBJ2-1|many
CASSLAGGYNEQFF
TGTGCCAGCAGTTTAGCCGGGGGCTACAATGAGCAGTTCTTC
>15|TRBD1|TRBV6-1|TRBJ2-1|-
CASKTGTGGFGEQFF
TGTGCCAGCAAGACCGGGACAGGGGGCTTTGGCGAGCAGTTCTTC
>16|-|TRBV11-2|TRBJ2-3|-
CASSLFSRGHTDTQYF
TGTGCCAGCAGCTTATTTTCACGGGGGCACACAGATACGCAGTATTTT
>13|-|TRBV29-1|TRBJ1-3|few
CSVELWGGNTIYF
TGCAGCGTTGAATTGTGGGGCGGAAACACCATATATTTT
>15|TRBD2|TRBV6-6|TRBJ2-3|many
CASSSREGLADTQYF
TGTGCCAGCAGTTCGCGGGAGGGCCTGGCAGATACGCAGTATTTT
>13|-|TRBV7-3|TRBJ2-3|few
CASSLDYTDTQYF
TGTGCCAGCAGCTTGGACTACACAGATACGCAGTATTTT
>12|TRBD2|TRBV20-1|TRBJ2-5|few
CSARLAGGPLNF
TGCAGTGCCAGACTAGCGGGGGGCCCCCTGAACTTC
>17|TRBD1|TRBV24-1|TRBJ2-4|few
CATSDSGTGGGKNIQYF
TGTGCCACCAGTGATTCGGGGACAGGGGGAGGCAAAAACATTCAGTACTTC
>18|-|TRBV7-9|TRBJ2-7|-
CASSSPEGYRATSYEQYF
TGTGCCAGCAGCTCGCCCGAGGGGTACAGGGCGACCTCCTACGAGCAGTACTTC
>15|-|TRBV5-1|TRBJ2-1|many
CASSLAGAGGDEQFF
TGCGCCAGCAGCTTGGCAGGGGCAGGAGGAGATGAGCAGTTCTTC
>17|-|TRBV21-1|TRBJ1-6|many
CASSKGTGSSYNSPLHF
TGTGCCAGCAGCAAAGGGACAGGGAGCTCCTATAATTCACCCCTCCACTTT
>14|-|TRBV20-1|TRBJ2-5|-
CSARLPDLQETQYF
TGCAGTGCTAGATTACCAGACCTCCAAGAGACCCAGTACTTC